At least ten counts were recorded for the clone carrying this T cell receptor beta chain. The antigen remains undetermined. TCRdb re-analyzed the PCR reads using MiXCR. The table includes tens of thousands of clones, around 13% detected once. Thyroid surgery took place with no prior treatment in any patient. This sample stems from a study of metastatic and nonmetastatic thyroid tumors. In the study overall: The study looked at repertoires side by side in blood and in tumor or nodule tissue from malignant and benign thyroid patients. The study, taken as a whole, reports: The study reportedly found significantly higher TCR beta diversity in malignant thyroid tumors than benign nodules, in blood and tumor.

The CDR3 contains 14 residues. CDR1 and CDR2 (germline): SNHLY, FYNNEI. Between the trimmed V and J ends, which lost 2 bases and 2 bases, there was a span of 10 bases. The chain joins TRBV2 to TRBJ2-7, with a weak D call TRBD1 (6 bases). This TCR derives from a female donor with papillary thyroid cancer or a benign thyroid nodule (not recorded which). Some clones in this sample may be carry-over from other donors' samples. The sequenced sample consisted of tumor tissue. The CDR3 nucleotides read TGTGCCAGCAGTGAATCCGGGACACCCTACGAGCAGTACTTC. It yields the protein CASSESGTPYEQYF.